These 16 T cell receptor beta chains were all obtained from the same sample, sequenced in a study of cytomegalovirus exposure and HLA in healthy donors. In the PCR, 60 Vbeta and 13 Jbeta primers were used. The repertoire was sequenced with immunoSEQ multiplex PCR; TCRdb's copy has only in-frame clones and lacks some. The table shows about 160,000 clones, with over 80% occurring only once. The sequenced sample consisted of PBMCs. The receptor set was obtained from a male donor in good health and CMV-seropositive.

This chain connects TRBV5-1 to TRBJ1-4; the D gene is possibly TRBD1 (5 bases). Germline values: CDR1 SGHRS, CDR2 YFSETQ. The germline V and J ends were trimmed by 3 bases and 0 bases, with 15 bases remaining between them. The CDR3 length is 17 residues. The CDR3: CASSSGGDLTTNEKLFF. CDR3 DNA: TGCGCCAGCAGCTCGGGGGGGGATCTCACAACTAATGAAAAACTGTTTTTT.

The gene calls are TRBV7-8 and TRBJ2-5; 13 bases agree with TRBD2. Per germline, CDR1 SGHVS and CDR2 FQNEAQ. The ends lost 5 bases at V and 5 bases at J; junction bases unmatched: 20. The CDR3 has 20 residues. This CDR3 reads CASSARDSLRTSGSKETQYF. The CDR3 DNA reads TGTGCCAGCAGCGCAAGGGACAGCTTGCGGACTAGCGGGAGTAAGGAGACCCAGTACTTC.

Note on this clone: The junction and the germline gene differ at one end; a read error may be behind it. The V gene is TRBV7-9, the J gene TRBJ1-4; TRBD1 is a possible D gene (5 bases). From germline, CDR1 is SEHNR and CDR2 FQNEAQ (reference sequence). The CDR3 sequence is 14 residues long. The CDR3 sequence is CSSSTAGGTEKLFF. CDR3 nucleotide sequence: TGTTCCAGCAGCACGGCAGGAGGGACTGAAAAACTGTTTTTT.

The V gene is TRBV4-2, the J gene TRBJ1-6; TRBD1 is a possible D gene (5 bases). Germline V CDR1 and CDR2: LGHNA, YNFKEQ. V lost 1 base, J lost 10 bases, and 14 bases lay in between. The CDR3 sequence is 15 residues long. CDR3 coding DNA: TGTGCCAGCAGCCAAGGTGGTCAGGGCAACTCACCCCTCCACTTT. Translation gives CASSQGGQGNSPLHF.

This clone was detected a few times. Germline and junction disagree at one end, which may indicate a read error. The chain is built from TRBV7-9 and TRBJ2-1; 9 bases line up with TRBD2. The germline V gene encodes CDR1 SEHNR and CDR2 FQNEAQ (reference sequence). There are 15 residues in the CDR3. The CDR3, as DNA: TGTGCCATCAGCTCTTTCCTAGCGGGAAAGAGTGAGCAGTTCTTC. Residues: CAISSFLAGKSEQFF.

This chain links TRBV9 with TRBJ2-1, with D perhaps matching TRBD1 (6 bases). The CDR3 totals 10 residues. In germline, CDR1 is SGDLS, CDR2 YYNGEE. V was pared by 7 bases and J by 12 bases, with 11 bases between. The CDR3 coding sequence is TGTGCCAGCTCAGGGGTGGGGCAGTTCTTC. Encoded protein: CASSGVGQFF.

This chain links TRBV5-4 with TRBJ1-1; D not resolved. Germline CDR1 SGHNT, CDR2 YYREEE (reference sequence). V dropped 2 bases and J dropped 0 bases, with 8 bases sitting between them. The length of the CDR3 is 14 residues. The CDR3 protein is CASSFRSMNTEAFF. DNA of the CDR3: TGTGCCAGCAGCTTCCGGAGTATGAACACTGAAGCTTTCTTT.

The chain combines TRBV5-1 with TRBJ2-3, with D tentatively TRBD1 (6 bases). V was cut by 0 bases and J by 0 bases, with 8 bases left in between. The CDR3 has 15 amino acids. CDR1 and CDR2 from the germline V gene are SGHRS and YFSETQ. CDR3 sequence: CASSLGTASTDTQYF. CDR3 coding DNA: TGCGCCAGCAGCTTGGGGACAGCTAGCACAGATACGCAGTATTTT. The full variable domain, completed using reference TRBV5-1 and TRBJ2-3, is KAGVTQTPRYLIKTRGQQVTLSCSPISGHRSVSWYQQTPGQGLQFLFEYFSETQRNKGNFPGRFSGRQFSNSRSEMNVSTLELGDSALYLCASSLGTASTDTQYFGPGTRLTVL.

This clone was counted only a few times. This rearrangement joins TRBV7-9 to TRBJ2-1; D is perhaps TRBD2 (6 bases). This CDR3 contains 14 residues. Per germline, CDR1 SEHNR and CDR2 FQNEAQ (reference sequence). The CDR3 nucleotides are TGTGCTCCAGCGGGCATGAGCTCCTACAATGAGCAGTTCTTC. Translating gives CAPAGMSSYNEQFF. The variable domain in full, completed from reference TRBV7-9 and TRBJ2-1, reads DTGVSQNPRHKITKRGQNVTFRCDPISEHNRLYWYRQTLGQGPEFLTYFQNEAQLEKSRLLSDRFSAERPKGSFSTLEIQRTEQGDSAMYLCAPAGMSSYNEQFFGPGTRLTVL.

The chain recombines TRBV18 with TRBJ2-7; perhaps TRBD2 as D (5 bases). This CDR3 has 14 amino acids. CDR1 and CDR2 from the germline V gene are KGHSH and LQKENI. Trimming shortened V by 2 bases and J by 2 bases, and 10 bases separated the two germline ends. Here the CDR3 reads CASSPRTEAYEQYF. Here the CDR3 DNA reads TGTGCCAGCTCACCAAGGACGGAGGCCTACGAGCAGTACTTC.

The rearrangement uses TRBV10-1 and TRBJ1-2; D is possibly TRBD1 (5 bases). In germline, CDR1 is WNHNN, CDR2 SYGVQD (reference sequence). This CDR3 contains 14 residues. V shed 4 bases and J shed 3 bases, with 12 bases lying between them. CDR3 protein: CASSGGRLDYGYTF. The CDR3 region has the DNA TGCGCCAGCAGTGGGGGCCGACTTGACTATGGCTACACCTTC.

The V call is TRBV5-1, the J call TRBJ2-5, with a weak D call TRBD1 (6 bases). The CDR3 loop spans 15 amino acids. CDR1 and CDR2 from the germline V gene are SGHRS and YFSETQ. V lost 4 bases, J lost 0 bases, and 13 bases lay in between. The CDR3 nucleotides read TGCGCCAGCAGCGAGGGGGTGGGGTACCAAGAGACCCAGTACTTC. Residues: CASSEGVGYQETQYF.

The chain joins TRBV7-8 to TRBJ2-5; D might be TRBD1 (5 bases). V lost 3 bases, J lost 0 bases, and 14 bases lay in between. The germline V gene encodes CDR1 SGHVS and CDR2 FQNEAQ. The CDR3 covers 16 residues. CDR3 sequence: CASSLPIQGNQETQYF. CDR3 bases: TGTGCCAGCAGCTTGCCAATTCAGGGAAACCAAGAGACCCAGTACTTC.

This clone was recorded once. The chain recombines TRBV25-1 with TRBJ2-7; D is possibly TRBD1 (6 bases). This CDR3 has 15 amino acids. Germline loops: CDR1 MGHDK, CDR2 SYGVNS. Between the trimmed V and J ends, which lost 3 bases and 0 bases, there was a span of 12 bases. The CDR3 is CASSDPTGISYEQYF. The CDR3 DNA follows: TGTGCCAGCAGTGATCCCACAGGGATCTCCTACGAGCAGTACTTC.

The chain uses TRBV19 and TRBJ2-3; D is ambiguous. This CDR3 region has 14 residues. Looked up from germline, CDR1 is LNHDA and CDR2 is SQIVND (reference sequence). V was trimmed by 8 bases and J by 7 bases, leaving 19 bases between them. CDR3 sequence reads: CASPLKVRPYTQYF. The CDR3 bases are TGTGCCAGTCCTCTTAAAGTGAGGCCGTATACGCAGTATTTT. The variable domain in full, with the rest retrieved from reference TRBV19 and TRBJ2-3, is DGGITQSPKYLFRKEGQNVTLSCEQNLNHDAMYWYRQDPGQGLRLIYYSQIVNDFQKGDIAEGYSVSREKKESFPLTVTSAQKNPTAFYLCASPLKVRPYTQYFGPGTRLTVL.

This sequence joins TRBV30 and TRBJ2-1, with TRBD1 as a possible D gene (6 bases). The CDR3 totals 15 residues. The germline V and J ends were trimmed by 4 bases and 0 bases, with 13 bases remaining between them. Germline V gene data show CDR1 as GTSNPN and CDR2 as SVGIG (reference sequence). CDR3 sequence (DNA): TGTGCCTGGACTCGTACAGGGAACTCCTACAATGAGCAGTTCTTC. It is translated as CAWTRTGNSYNEQFF.